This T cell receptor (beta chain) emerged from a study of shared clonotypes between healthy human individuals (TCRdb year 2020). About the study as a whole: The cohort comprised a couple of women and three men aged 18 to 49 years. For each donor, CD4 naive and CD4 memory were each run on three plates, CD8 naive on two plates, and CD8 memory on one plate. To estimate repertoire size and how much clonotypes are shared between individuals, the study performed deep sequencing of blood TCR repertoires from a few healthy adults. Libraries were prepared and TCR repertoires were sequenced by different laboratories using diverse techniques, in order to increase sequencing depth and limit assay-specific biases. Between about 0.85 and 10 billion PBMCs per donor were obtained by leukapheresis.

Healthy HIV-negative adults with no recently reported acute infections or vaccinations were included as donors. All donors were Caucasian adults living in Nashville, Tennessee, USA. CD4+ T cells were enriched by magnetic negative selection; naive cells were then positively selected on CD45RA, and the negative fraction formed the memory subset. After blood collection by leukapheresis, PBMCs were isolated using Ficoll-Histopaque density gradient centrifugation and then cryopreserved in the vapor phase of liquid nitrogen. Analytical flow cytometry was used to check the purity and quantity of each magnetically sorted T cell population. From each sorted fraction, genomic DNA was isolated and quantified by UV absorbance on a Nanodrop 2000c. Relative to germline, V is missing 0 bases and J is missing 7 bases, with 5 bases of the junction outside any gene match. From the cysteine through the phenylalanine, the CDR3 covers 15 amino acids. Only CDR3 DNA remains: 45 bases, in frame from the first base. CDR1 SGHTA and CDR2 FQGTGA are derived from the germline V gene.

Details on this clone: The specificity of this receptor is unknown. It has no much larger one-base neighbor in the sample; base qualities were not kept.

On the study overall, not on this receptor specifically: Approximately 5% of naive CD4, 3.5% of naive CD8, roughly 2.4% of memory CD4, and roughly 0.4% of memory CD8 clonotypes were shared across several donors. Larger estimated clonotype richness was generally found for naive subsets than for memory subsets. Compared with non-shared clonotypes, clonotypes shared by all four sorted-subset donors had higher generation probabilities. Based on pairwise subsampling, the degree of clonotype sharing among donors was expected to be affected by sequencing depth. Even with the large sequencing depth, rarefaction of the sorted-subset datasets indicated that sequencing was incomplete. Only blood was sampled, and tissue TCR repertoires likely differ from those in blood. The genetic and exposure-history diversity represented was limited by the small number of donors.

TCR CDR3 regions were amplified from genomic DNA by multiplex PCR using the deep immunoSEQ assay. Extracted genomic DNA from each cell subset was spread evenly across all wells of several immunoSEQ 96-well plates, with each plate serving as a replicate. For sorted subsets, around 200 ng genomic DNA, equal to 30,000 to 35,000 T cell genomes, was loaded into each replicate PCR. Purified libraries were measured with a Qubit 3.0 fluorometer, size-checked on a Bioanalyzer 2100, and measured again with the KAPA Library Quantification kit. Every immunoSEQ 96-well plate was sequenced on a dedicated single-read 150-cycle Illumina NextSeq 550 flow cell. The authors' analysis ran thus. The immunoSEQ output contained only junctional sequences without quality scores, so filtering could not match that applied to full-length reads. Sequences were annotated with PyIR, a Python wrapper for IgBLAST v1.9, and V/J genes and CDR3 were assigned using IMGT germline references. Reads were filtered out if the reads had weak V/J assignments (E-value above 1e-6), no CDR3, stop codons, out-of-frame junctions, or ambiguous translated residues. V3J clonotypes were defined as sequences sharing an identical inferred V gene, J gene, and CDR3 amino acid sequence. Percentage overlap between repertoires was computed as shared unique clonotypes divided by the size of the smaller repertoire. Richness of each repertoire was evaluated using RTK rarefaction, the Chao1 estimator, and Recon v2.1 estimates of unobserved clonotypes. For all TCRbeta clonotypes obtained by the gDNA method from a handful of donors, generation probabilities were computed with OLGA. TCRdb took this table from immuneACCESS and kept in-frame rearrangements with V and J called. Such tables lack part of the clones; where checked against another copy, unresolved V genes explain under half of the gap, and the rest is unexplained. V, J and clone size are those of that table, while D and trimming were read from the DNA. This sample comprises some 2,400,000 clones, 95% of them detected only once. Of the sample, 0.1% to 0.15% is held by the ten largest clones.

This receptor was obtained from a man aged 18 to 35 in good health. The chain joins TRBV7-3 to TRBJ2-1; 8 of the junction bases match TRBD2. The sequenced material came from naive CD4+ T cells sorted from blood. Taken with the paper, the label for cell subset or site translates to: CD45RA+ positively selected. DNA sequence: TGTGCCAGCAGCTTAACCAGCGGGGGCGGAAATGAGCAGTTCTTC. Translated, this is CASSLTSGGGNEQFF.